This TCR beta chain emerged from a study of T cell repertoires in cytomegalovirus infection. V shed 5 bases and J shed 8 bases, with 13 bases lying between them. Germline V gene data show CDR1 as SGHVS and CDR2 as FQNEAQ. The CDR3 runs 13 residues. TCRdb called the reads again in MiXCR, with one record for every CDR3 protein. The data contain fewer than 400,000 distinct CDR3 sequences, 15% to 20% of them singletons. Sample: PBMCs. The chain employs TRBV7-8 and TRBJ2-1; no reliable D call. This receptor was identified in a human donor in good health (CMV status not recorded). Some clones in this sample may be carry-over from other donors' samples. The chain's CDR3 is CASSERHGDEQFF. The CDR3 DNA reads TGTGCCAGCAGCGAACGCCATGGGGATGAGCAGTTCTTC.